The rows below give T cell receptor beta chains drawn from one sample of a study of T cells after yellow fever vaccination. Each CDR3 protein is one row after TCRdb ran MiXCR on the 5' RACE reads. Here the sample spans 300,000 or so distinct CDR3 sequences, 6.8% being singletons. The sample here was PBMCs, taken about 49 days after the first yellow fever vaccination. The source is a man between 18 and 29 years old who received the YFV17D yellow fever vaccine. The CDR3 runs from the conserved cysteine through the conserved F or W. Each record gives: clone size, J gene, D gene, V gene, CDR3 DNA, CDR3 protein. D genes are given only for firm matches. Clone sizes are given selectively: once, few, many, or a class where the clone is expanded.

.	TRBJ1-5	.	TRBV6-2/TRBV6-3	TGTGCCAGCAGGAAAGGGCGAAATAGCAATCAGCCCCAGCATTTT	CASRKGRNSNQPQHF
.	TRBJ1-1	.	TRBV12-3/TRBV12-4	TGTGCCAGCAGCTTTATGACAGGTCTCAGCGGGGCTTCCTTT	CASSFMTGLSGASF
many	TRBJ1-4	TRBD1	TRBV5-1	TGCGCCAGCAGCCTACAAGGAACAGGGGGTAATGAAAAACTGTTTTTT	CASSLQGTGGNEKLFF
few	TRBJ2-3	TRBD1	TRBV7-9	TGTGCCAGCAGCTCCGGGACAGGGGCCGTCACAGATACGCAGTATTTT	CASSSGTGAVTDTQYF
.	TRBJ2-1	TRBD1	TRBV6-2/TRBV6-3	TGTGCCAGCAGTTATCGTAGCCAGGGGGATACCTCGTGGAGCGCCTACAATGAGCAGTTCTTC	CASSYRSQGDTSWSAYNEQFF
.	TRBJ2-1	TRBD2	TRBV9	TGTGCCAGCACCGGGACTAGCGGGTACAATGAGCAGTTCTTC	CASTGTSGYNEQFF
.	TRBJ2-3	.	TRBV7-9	TGTGCCAGCAACCGGCAGCCGGGGGTAAATGCAGATACGCAGTATTTT	CASNRQPGVNADTQYF
few	TRBJ2-1	.	TRBV7-2	TGTGCCAGCAGCTTAGTGTCCGGCGAGGGGCGCAATGAGCAGTTCTTC	CASSLVSGEGRNEQFF
.	TRBJ2-7	.	TRBV18	TGTGCCAGCTCACCAATGGATGCGAGCTACGAGCAGTACTTC	CASSPMDASYEQYF
many	TRBJ1-3	.	TRBV29-1	TGCAGCGTTGCGTGGGGCCACACCATATATTTT	CSVAWGHTIYF
.	TRBJ2-1	TRBD1	TRBV29-1	TGCAGCGTTGATTATTTTGGACAGGGGGCGCGGGAGCAGTTCTTC	CSVDYFGQGAREQFF
many	TRBJ2-1	.	TRBV5-1	TGCGCCAGCAGCTTGGCAGGGTTTTCGTACAATGAGCAGTTCTTC	CASSLAGFSYNEQFF
few	TRBJ2-3	TRBD2	TRBV19	TGTGCCAGTACTCCCGGGACTAGCATATCAGATACGCAGTATTTT	CASTPGTSISDTQYF
.	TRBJ2-3	.	TRBV5-1	TGCGCCAGCAGCAAGGGACTGCAGACTAGCACAGATACGCAGTATTTT	CASSKGLQTSTDTQYF
.	TRBJ2-1	TRBD2	TRBV20-1	TGCTGTGCTAGAGCGGGATTGGGGTCAAGCGAGCAGTTCTTC	CCARAGLGSSEQFF
many	TRBJ1-1	TRBD1	TRBV4-1	TGCGCCAGCAGCCCTCATGAAGGGACAGGGATAACTGAAGCTTTCTTT	CASSPHEGTGITEAFF
few	TRBJ2-7	.	TRBV19	TGTGCCAGTAGTCCCCCGCGTGAGGGGAGGTCCGAGCAGTACTTC	CASSPPREGRSEQYF
.	TRBJ2-3	TRBD1	TRBV5-6	TGTGCCAGCAGCTTCCCTCCGACAGGGCGGGTAGATACGCAGTATTTT	CASSFPPTGRVDTQYF
.	TRBJ2-7	.	TRBV6-5	TGTGCCAGTTCACTAGAGGAGCGGCAGTACTTC	CASSLEERQYF
many	TRBJ2-1	.	TRBV24-1	TGTGCCACCAGCTTAGGCGGGGTCGTTGAGCAGTTCTTC	CATSLGGVVEQFF
.	TRBJ1-1	.	TRBV21-1	TGTGCCAGCAGCAAAGGCCCCGACTGTAACACTGAAGCTTTCTTT	CASSKGPDCNTEAFF
few	TRBJ2-1	TRBD1	TRBV29-1	TGCAGCGTTGTTACAGGGGGCCGAAATGAGCAGTTCTTC	CSVVTGGRNEQFF
few	TRBJ1-2	.	TRBV12-3/TRBV12-4	TGTGCCAGCAGTCCCGTGTCCGAACCATATGGCTACACCTTC	CASSPVSEPYGYTF
few	TRBJ1-1	.	TRBV5-1	TGCGCCAGCAGTAGCAGGGGAGCGGGCACTGAAGCTTTCTTT	CASSSRGAGTEAFF
few	TRBJ2-3	.	TRBV7-9	TGTGCCAGCAGCCCCTCGGTGGGAGTGAGCACAGATACGCAGTATTTT	CASSPSVGVSTDTQYF
few	TRBJ1-1	TRBD1	TRBV12-3/TRBV12-4	TGTGCCAGCAGCAACTCGGACAGGGGCTACACTGAAGCTTTCTTT	CASSNSDRGYTEAFF
many	TRBJ2-6	TRBD1	TRBV28	TGTGCCAGCAGTTCGACAGGGGCGGATGGGGCCAACGTCCTGACTTTC	CASSSTGADGANVLTF